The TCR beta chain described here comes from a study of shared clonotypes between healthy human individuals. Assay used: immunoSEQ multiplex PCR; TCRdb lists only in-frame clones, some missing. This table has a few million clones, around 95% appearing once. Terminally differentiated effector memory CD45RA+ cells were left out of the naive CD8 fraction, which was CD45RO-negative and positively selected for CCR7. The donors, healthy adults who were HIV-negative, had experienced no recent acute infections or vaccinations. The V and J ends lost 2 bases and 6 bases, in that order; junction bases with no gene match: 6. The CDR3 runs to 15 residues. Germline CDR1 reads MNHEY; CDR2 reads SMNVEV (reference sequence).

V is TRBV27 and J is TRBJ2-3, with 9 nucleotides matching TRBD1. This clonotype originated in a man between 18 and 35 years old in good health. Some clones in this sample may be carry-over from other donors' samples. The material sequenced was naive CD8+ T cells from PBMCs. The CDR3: CASSLLQGARDTQYF. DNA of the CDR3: TGTGCCAGCAGTTTACTACAGGGGGCGCGGGATACGCAGTATTTT.